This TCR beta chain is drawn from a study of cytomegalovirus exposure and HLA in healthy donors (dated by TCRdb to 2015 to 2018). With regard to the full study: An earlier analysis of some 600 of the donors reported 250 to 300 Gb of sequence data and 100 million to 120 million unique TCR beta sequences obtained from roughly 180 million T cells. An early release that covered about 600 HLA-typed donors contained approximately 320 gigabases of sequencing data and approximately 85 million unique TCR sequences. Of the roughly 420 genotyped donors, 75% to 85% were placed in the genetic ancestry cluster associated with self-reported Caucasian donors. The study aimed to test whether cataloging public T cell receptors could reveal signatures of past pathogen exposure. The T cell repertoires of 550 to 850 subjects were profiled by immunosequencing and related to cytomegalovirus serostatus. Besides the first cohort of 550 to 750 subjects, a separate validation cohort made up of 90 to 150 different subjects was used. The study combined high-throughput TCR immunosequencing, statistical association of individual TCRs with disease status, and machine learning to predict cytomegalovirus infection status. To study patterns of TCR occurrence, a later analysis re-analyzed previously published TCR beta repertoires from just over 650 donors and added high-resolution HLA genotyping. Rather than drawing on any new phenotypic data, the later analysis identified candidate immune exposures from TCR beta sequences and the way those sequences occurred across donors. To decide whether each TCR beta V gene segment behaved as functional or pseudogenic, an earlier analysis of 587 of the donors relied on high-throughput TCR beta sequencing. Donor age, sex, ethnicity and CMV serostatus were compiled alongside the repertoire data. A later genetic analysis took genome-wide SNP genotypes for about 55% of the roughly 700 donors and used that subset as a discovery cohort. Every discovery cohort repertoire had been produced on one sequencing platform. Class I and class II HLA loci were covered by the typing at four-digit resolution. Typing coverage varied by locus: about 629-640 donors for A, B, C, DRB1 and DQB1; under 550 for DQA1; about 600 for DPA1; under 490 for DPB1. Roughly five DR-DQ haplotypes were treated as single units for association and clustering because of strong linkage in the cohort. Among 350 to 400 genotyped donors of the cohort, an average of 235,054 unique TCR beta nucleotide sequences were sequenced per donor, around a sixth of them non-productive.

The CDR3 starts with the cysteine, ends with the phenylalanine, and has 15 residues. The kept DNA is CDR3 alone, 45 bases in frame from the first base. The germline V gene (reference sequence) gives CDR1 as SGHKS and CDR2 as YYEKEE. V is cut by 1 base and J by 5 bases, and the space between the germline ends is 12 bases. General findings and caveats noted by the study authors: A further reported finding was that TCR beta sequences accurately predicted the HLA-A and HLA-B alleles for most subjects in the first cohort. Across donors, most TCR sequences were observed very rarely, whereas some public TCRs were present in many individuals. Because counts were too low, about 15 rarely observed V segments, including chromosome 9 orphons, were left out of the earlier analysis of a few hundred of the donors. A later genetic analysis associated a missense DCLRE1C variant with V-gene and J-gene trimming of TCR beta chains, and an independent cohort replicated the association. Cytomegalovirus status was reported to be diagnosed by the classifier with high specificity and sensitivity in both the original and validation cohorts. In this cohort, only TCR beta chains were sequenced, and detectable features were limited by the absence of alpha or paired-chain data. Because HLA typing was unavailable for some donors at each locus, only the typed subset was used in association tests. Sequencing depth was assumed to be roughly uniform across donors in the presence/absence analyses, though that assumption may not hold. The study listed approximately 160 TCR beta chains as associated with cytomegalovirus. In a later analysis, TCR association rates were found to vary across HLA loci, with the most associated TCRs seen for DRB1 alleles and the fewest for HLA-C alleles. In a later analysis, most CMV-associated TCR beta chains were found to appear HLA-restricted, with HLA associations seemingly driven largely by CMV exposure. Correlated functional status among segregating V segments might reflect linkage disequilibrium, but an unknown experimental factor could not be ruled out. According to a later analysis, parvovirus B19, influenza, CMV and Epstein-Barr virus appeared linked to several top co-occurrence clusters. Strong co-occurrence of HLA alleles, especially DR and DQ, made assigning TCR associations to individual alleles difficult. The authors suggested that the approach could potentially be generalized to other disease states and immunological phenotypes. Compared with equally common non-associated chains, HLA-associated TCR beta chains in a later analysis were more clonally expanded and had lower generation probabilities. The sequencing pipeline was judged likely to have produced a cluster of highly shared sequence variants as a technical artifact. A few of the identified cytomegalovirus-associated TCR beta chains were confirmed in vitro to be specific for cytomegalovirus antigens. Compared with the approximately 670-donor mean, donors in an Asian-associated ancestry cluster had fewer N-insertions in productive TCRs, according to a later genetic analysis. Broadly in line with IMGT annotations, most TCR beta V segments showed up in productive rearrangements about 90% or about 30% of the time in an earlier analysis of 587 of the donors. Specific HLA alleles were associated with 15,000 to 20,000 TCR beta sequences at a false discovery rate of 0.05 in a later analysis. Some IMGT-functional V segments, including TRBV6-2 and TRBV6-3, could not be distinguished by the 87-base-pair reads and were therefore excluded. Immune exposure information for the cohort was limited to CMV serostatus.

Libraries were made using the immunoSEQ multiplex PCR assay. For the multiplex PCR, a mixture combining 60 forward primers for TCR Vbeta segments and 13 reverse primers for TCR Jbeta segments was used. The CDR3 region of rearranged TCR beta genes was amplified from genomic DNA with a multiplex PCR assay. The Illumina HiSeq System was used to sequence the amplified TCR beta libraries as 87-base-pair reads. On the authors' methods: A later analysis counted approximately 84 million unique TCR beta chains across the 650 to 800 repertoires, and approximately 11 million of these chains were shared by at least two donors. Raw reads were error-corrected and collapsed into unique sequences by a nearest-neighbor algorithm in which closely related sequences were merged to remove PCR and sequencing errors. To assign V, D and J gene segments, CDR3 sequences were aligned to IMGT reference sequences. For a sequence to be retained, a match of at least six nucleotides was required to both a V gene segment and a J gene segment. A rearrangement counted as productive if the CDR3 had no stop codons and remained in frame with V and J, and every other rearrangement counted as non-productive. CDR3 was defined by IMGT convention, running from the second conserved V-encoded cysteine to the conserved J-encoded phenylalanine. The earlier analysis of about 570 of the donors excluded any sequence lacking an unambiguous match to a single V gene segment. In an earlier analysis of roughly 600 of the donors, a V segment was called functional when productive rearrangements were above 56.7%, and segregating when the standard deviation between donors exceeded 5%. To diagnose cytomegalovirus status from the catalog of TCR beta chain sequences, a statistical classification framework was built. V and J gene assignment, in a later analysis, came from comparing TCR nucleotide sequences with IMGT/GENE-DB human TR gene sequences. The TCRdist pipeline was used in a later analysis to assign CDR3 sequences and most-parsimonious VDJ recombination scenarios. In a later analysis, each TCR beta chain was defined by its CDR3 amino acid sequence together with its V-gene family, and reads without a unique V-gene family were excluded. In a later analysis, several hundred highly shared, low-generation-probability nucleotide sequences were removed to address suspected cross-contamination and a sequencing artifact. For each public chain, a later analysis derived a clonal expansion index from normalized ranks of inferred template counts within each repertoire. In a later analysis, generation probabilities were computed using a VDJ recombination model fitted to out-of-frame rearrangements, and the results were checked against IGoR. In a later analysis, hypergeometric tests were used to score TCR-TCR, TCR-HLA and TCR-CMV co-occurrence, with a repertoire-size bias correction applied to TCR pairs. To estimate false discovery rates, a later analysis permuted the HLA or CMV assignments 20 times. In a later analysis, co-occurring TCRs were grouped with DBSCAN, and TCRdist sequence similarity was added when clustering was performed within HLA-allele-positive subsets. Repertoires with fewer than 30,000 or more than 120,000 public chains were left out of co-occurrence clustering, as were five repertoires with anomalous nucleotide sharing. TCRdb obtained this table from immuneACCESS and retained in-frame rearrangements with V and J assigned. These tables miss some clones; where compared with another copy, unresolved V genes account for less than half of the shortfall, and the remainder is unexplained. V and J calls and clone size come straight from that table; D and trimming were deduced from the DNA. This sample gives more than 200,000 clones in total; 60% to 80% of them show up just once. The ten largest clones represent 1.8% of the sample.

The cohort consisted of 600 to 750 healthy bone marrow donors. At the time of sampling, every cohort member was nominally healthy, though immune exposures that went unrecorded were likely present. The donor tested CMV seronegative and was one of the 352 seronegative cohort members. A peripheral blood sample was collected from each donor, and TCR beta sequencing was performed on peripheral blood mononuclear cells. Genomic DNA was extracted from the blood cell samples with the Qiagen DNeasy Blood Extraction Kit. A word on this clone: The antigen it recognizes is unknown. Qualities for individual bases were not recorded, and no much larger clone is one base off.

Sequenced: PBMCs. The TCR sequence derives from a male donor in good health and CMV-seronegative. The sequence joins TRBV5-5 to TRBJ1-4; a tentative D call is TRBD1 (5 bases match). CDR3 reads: CASSLFPQVNEKLFF. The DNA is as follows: TGTGCCAGCAGCTTGTTCCCACAGGTGAATGAAAAACTGTTTTTT.